This is a list of T cell receptor beta chains from one sample in a study of blood T cell repertoires in COVID-19. Sequenced by immunoSEQ multiplex PCR; TCRdb stores in-frame clones only, minus some. The sample lists around 250,000 clones, 75% to 90% occurring once. Sequencing was done on a sample of peripheral blood. Receptors were obtained from a human donor in a cohort sampled during active COVID-19. Both conserved end residues are part of each CDR3. The D gene is left open where the match is weak. Where a row states a size, it is once, few, many or the class of an expanded clone; other rows omit it.

d_call: TRBD2; clone_size: NA; j_call: TRBJ2-2; v_call: TRBV18; cdr3_nt: TGTGCCAGCTCACGATCGGGACTAGCGGGAGGTCCCGGGGAGCTGTTTTTT; cdr3_aa: CASSRSGLAGGPGELFF
d_call: NA; clone_size: NA; j_call: TRBJ2-6; v_call: TRBV19; cdr3_nt: TGTGCCAGTAGTCGCCCAGGGGCGGCCTCTGGGGCCAACGTCCTGACTTTC; cdr3_aa: CASSRPGAASGANVLTF
d_call: NA; clone_size: NA; j_call: TRBJ2-7; v_call: TRBV7-9; cdr3_nt: TGTGCCAGCAGCTTATTAGCGGACTCCTACGAGCAGTACTTC; cdr3_aa: CASSLLADSYEQYF
d_call: NA; clone_size: NA; j_call: TRBJ2-2; v_call: TRBV18; cdr3_nt: TGTGCCAGCTCACCACCCTCGAACACCGGGGAGCTGTTTTTT; cdr3_aa: CASSPPSNTGELFF
d_call: NA; clone_size: NA; j_call: TRBJ2-5; v_call: TRBV18; cdr3_nt: TGTGCCAGCTCACCCCTCCAGGGGCCTCAAGAGACCCAGTACTTC; cdr3_aa: CASSPLQGPQETQYF
d_call: NA; clone_size: NA; j_call: TRBJ1-1; v_call: TRBV5-1; cdr3_nt: TGCGCCAGCAGCTTGGAACAGGGTGTCGGCACTGAAGCTTTCTTT; cdr3_aa: CASSLEQGVGTEAFF
d_call: NA; clone_size: NA; j_call: TRBJ1-5; v_call: TRBV10-3; cdr3_nt: TGTGCCACGAAGGACAGCGACAATCAGCCCCAGCATTTT; cdr3_aa: CATKDSDNQPQHF
d_call: TRBD2; clone_size: NA; j_call: TRBJ2-7; v_call: TRBV19; cdr3_nt: TGTGCCAGTAGTAGGAGTAGCGGGAGCCTATCTCACGAGCAGTACTTC; cdr3_aa: CASSRSSGSLSHEQYF
d_call: TRBD2; clone_size: few; j_call: TRBJ2-1; v_call: TRBV29-1; cdr3_nt: TGCAGCGTAAAGCGGGGGGGCCGCAATGAGCAGTTCTTC; cdr3_aa: CSVKRGGRNEQFF
d_call: NA; clone_size: NA; j_call: TRBJ1-1; v_call: TRBV6-1; cdr3_nt: TGTGCCAGCAGTGGGTCCGTTTTAACAGGGAACACTGAAGCTTTCTTT; cdr3_aa: CASSGSVLTGNTEAFF
d_call: TRBD2; clone_size: NA; j_call: TRBJ2-7; v_call: TRBV2; cdr3_nt: TGTGCCAGCAGTGAAATTAGCGGGAGAACCTACGAGCAGTACTTC; cdr3_aa: CASSEISGRTYEQYF
d_call: NA; clone_size: NA; j_call: TRBJ1-5; v_call: TRBV6-5; cdr3_nt: TGTGCCAGCAGGGTACGGGGGAGCAATCAGCCCCAGCATTTT; cdr3_aa: CASRVRGSNQPQHF